Below, one TCR beta chain is given with its context. Its antigen remains undetermined. Base-call qualities are not available, and no considerably larger clone is one nucleotide away. The CDR3 regions of human TCRbeta chains were analyzed by immunosequencing. As for how the authors treated the data: TCRs in the repertoires were matched against a reference library of SARS-CoV-2-specific TCRs that had been generated with the MIRA antigen-specificity platform. Breadth meant the fraction of unique TCRs that were SARS-CoV-2-associated, whereas depth meant the fraction of total T cells that were SARS-CoV-2-associated. Using the MIRA data, each spike-specific TCR was assigned both to the spike region to which the TCR was reactive and to a CD4 or CD8 class. Log10-transformed breadth and depth values were compared by one-way ANOVA with Sidak's multiple comparisons tests. TCRdb retrieved this table from immuneACCESS and kept in-frame rearrangements only. Not all clones are present; in checked studies, unresolved V genes account for under half, and no reason is known for the remainder. Clone size and V and J calls were adopted from that table, with D and trimming inferred from the DNA. This sample gives over 100,000 clones in total; about nine tenths of them show up just once. The top ten clones comprise approximately 5.5% of the sample.

This record comes from a study of T cell responses to AZD1222 COVID-19 vaccine (dated by TCRdb to 2020 to 2022). Looking at the study overall: AZD1222 recipients given second doses at about 4 weeks or at about 12 weeks were pooled, since spike-specific TCR depth and breadth were not found to differ between the two schedules. A total of just over 230 trial participants underwent TCR sequencing, of whom nearly 210 received two doses of AZD1222 and around 25 received two doses of the MenACWY control vaccine. Trial participants were enrolled by age into subgroups of 18-55, 56-69 and 70-plus years, and roughly 160, 29 and 62 TCR-sequenced participants, respectively, were included in these subgroups. Broad study findings and their caveats: Most participants were white British and females outnumbered males, and the authors suggested that clonal diversity may have been underestimated. Because no day 14 peak-response samples were available, the repertoires could be characterized only after the peak T cell response. A significant rise in spike-specific TCR breadth and depth was observed after two AZD1222 doses relative to day 0 and relative to MenACWY recipients. The whole spike protein was spanned by vaccine-associated CD4 TCRs, and dominant responses were seen in regions 160-218 and 743-854. Only five or six AZD1222 recipients were SARS-CoV-2 seropositive at baseline, limiting conclusions about previously exposed vaccinees. The 56-69-year group was small, and its depth increase did not reach significance, likely because of low power. Nearly half of unique spike-specific TCRs reportedly recognized epitopes outside regions mutated in the B.1.351 and B.1.1.7 variants.

What the time point label conveys for this sample: baseline before first vaccination. The vaccinee samples were drawn from two UK trials, COV001 and COV002, one of which was a single-blind randomized controlled phase 2/3 trial testing AZD1222 (ChAdOx1 nCoV-19) in healthy adults. For TCRbeta chain sequencing, PBMC samples were collected from trial participants at day 0 and at day 28 after the second dose. Looking up the germline V gene (reference sequence) yields CDR1 MNHEY and CDR2 SMNVEV. The CDR3 starts with the cysteine, ends with the phenylalanine, and has 12 residues. The DNA shown is the 36-base CDR3, in frame from base 1. Cut back by 5 bases and 8 bases, the V and J ends lie 12 bases apart.

The chain couples TRBV27 to TRBJ1-2; matching of 5 bases hints at TRBD1 as the D gene. The sequence was collected from an adult in good health. Specimen: peripheral blood, collected on day 0 of AZD1222 vaccination. The CDR3 region reads CASSPGTGGYTF. The DNA is as follows: TGTGCCAGCAGTCCCGGGACGGGGGGCTACACCTTC.